This T cell receptor (beta chain) was recorded in a study of T cells after yellow fever vaccination. Points from the study as a whole: Abundant clonotypes from the bulk population could contaminate FACS-sorted repertoires.

A universal primer site and UMIs were added as TCR cDNA was made by 5'RACE template switching. From the 5' RACE reads, TCRdb called clonotypes with MiXCR, one entry per CDR3 protein. The sample lists just over 300,000 distinct CDR3 sequences, 3.6% occurring once. This clonotype was picked up many times. The antigen remains undetermined. V shed 1 base and J shed 3 bases, with 15 bases lying between them. CDR1 is LGHDT and CDR2 is YNNKEL in the germline V gene (reference sequence). This CDR3 has 16 amino acids. The rearrangement uses TRBV3-1 and TRBJ2-5; D possibly corresponds to TRBD2 (5 bases). The receptor was isolated from a man between 18 and 35 years old who received the YFV17D yellow fever vaccine. Sequencing used PBMCs, obtained on the day of the yellow fever booster vaccination. The DNA of the CDR3 is TGTGCCAGCAGCCAAGGGCTAGCATTGGGAGAAGAGACCCAGTACTTC. It translates to CASSQGLALGEETQYF.